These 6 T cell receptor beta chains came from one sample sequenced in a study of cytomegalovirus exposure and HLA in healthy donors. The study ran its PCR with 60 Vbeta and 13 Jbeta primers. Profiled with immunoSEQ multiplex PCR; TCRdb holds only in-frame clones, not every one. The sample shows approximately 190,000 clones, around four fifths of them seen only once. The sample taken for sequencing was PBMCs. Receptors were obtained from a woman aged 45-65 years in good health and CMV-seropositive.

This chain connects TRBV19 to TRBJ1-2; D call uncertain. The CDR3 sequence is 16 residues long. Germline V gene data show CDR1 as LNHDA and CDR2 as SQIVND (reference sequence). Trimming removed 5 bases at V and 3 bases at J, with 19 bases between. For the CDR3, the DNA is TGTGCCAGTAGTGATCAAGCGAGGAGAATCGACTATGGCTACACCTTC. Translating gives CASSDQARRIDYGYTF. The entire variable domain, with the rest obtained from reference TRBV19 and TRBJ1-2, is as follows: DGGITQSPKYLFRKEGQNVTLSCEQNLNHDAMYWYRQDPGQGLRLIYYSQIVNDFQKGDIAEGYSVSREKKESFPLTVTSAQKNPTAFYLCASSDQARRIDYGYTFGSGTRLTVV.

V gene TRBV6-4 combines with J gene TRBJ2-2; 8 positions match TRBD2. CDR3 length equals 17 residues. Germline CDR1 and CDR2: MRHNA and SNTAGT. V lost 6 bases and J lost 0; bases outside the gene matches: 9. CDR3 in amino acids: CASRHRGGPPNTGELFF. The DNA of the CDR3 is TGTGCCAGCAGACACCGGGGGGGGCCCCCGAACACCGGGGAGCTGTTTTTT.

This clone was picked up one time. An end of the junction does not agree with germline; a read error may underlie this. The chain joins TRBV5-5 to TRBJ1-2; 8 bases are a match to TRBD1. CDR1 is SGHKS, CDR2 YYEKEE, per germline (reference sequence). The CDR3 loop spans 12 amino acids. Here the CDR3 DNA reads TGTGCCAGCAGCCAAGATAGGGACAGGATACTCTTC. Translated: CASSQDRDRILF.

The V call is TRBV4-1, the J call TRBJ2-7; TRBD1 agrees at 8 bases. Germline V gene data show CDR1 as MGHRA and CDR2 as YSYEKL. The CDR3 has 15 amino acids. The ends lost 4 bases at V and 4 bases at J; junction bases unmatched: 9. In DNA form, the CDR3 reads TGCGCCAGCAGCCTAATCTACAGGGGGACGTACGAGCAGTACTTC. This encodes CASSLIYRGTYEQYF.

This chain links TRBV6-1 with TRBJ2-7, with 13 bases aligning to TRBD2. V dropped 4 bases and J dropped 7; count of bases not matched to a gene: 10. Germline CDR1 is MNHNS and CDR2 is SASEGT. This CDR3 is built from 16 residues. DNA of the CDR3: TGTGCCAGCAGTGCGACTAGCGGGGGGACTCTTTGGGAGCAGTACTTC. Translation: CASSATSGGTLWEQYF.

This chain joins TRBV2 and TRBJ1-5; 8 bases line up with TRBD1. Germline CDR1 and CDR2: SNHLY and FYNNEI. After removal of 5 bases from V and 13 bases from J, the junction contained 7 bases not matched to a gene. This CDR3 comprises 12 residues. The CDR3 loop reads CASSWTGLLQHF. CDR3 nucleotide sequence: TGTGCCAGCAGTTGGACAGGGCTGCTACAGCATTTT.